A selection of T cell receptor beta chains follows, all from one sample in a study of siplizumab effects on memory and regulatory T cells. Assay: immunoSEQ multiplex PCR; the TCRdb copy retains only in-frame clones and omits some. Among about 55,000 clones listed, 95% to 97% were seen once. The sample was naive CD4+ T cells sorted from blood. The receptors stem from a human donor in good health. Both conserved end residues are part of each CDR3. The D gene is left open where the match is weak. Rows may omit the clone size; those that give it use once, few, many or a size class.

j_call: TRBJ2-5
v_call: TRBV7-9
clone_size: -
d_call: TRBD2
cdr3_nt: TGTGCCAGCAGCTTAACATCGGCGGGAGGGAAAGAGACCCAGTACTTC
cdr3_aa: CASSLTSAGGKETQYF

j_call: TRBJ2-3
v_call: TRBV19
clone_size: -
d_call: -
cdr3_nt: TGTGCCAGTAGTATGTTTGATACGCAGTATTTT
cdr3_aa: CASSMFDTQYF

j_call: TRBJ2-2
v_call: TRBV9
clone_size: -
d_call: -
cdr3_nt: TGTGCCAGCAGCCCGAGGCTGAACACCGGGGAGCTGTTTTTT
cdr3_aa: CASSPRLNTGELFF

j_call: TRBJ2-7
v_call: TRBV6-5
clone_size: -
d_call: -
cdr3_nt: TGTGCCAGCAGTTACTCGGGGGGCCGACAGGGCTACGAGCAGTACTTC
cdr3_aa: CASSYSGGRQGYEQYF

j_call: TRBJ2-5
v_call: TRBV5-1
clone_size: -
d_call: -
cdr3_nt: TGCGCCAGCAGCATCCTGGCGGACGGGGACCAAGAGACCCAGTACTTC
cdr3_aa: CASSILADGDQETQYF

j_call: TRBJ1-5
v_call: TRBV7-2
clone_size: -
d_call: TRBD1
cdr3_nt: TGTGCCAGCAGCTTCGGAGGGGGCAGCAGCAATCAGCCCCAGCATTTT
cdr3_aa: CASSFGGGSSNQPQHF

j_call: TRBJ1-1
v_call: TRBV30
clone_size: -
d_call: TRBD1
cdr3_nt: TGTGCCTGGCGACAGGGGCTGAACACTGAAGCTTTCTTT
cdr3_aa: CAWRQGLNTEAFF

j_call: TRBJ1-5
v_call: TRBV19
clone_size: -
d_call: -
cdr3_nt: TGTGCCAGTACTGGCAGTTCGATTTTGCCCCAGCATTTT
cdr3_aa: CASTGSSILPQHF

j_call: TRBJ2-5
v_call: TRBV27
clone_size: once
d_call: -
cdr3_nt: TGTGCCAGCAGTTCTCGGATGGGAGAGACCCAGTACTTC
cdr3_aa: CASSSRMGETQYF

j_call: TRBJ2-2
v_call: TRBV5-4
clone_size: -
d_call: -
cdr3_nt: TGTGCCAGCAGCTTGGAGGGCGACACCGGGGAGCTGTTTTTT
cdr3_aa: CASSLEGDTGELFF

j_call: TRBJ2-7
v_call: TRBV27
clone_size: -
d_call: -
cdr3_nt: TGTGCCAGCAGTTTTCAACCGACCCACCGAGGCTCCTACGAGCAGTACTTC
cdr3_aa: CASSFQPTHRGSYEQYF

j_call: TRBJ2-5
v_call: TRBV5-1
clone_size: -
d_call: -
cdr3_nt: TGCGCCAGCAGCCGGCGAGACTGGCAAGAGACCCAGTACTTC
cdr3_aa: CASSRRDWQETQYF

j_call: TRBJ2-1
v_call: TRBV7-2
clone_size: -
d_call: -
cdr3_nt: TGTGCCAGCAGATATATGCGGGATGAGCAGTTCTTC
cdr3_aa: CASRYMRDEQFF

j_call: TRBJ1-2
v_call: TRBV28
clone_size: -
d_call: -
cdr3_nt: TGTGCCAGCCGAGGCCATGGGGGCACCTTAACAGGGACTCCTAACTATGGCTACACCTTC
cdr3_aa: CASRGHGGTLTGTPNYGYTF

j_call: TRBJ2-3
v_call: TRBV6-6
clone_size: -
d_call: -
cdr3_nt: TGTGCCAGCAGTTACGGGCAAAACACAGATACGCAGTATTTT
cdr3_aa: CASSYGQNTDTQYF

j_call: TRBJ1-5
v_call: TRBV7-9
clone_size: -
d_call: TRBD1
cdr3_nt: TGTGCCAGCAGCCCCGACAGGGTTCAGCCCCAGCATTTT
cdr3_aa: CASSPDRVQPQHF

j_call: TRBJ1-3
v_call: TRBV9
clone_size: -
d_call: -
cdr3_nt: TGTGCCAGCACCACAGGACACTCTGGAAACACCATATATTTT
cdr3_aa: CASTTGHSGNTIYF

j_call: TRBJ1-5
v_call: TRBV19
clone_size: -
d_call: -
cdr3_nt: TGTGCCAGTAGTTCGGGGCAGCCCCAGCATTTT
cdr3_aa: CASSSGQPQHF

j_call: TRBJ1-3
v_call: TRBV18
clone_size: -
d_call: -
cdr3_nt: TGTGCCAGCTCGGCGGCGATACAAACTGGAAACACCATATATTTT
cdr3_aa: CASSAAIQTGNTIYF

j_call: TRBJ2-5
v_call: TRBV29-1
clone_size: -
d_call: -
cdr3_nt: TGCAGCGCCCGGACCACCCAAGAGACCCAGTACTTC
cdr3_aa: CSARTTQETQYF

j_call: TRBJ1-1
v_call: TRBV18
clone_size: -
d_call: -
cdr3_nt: TGTGCCAGCTCACTACACTTGAACACTGAAGCTTTCTTT
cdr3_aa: CASSLHLNTEAFF

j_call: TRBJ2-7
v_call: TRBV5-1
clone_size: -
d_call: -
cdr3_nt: TGCGCCAGCAGCTTGGTGGGGAGTCGGGAGCACGAGCAGTACTTC
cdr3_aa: CASSLVGSREHEQYF

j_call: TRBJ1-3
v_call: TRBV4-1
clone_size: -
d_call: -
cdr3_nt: TGCGCCAGCAGCTATCGAGGCTCTGGAAACACCATATATTTT
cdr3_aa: CASSYRGSGNTIYF

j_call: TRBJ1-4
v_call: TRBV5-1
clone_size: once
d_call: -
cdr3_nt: TGCGCCAGCCGCCGGGCCATGGCTGAAAAACTGTTTTTT
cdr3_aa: CASRRAMAEKLFF

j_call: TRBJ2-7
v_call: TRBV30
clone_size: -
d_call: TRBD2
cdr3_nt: TGTGCCTGGAGTGTACGGCTAGCGGGGACCTACGAGCAGTACTTC
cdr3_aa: CAWSVRLAGTYEQYF

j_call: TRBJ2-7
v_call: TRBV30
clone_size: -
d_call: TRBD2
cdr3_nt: TGTGCCTGGAGTGTATATCTAGCGGGAGAGAGCGAGCAGTACTTC
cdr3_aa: CAWSVYLAGESEQYF

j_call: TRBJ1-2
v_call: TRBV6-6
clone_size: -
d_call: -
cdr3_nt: TGTGCCAGCAGTTACTCCGCAAGTACCTATGGCTACACCTTC
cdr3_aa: CASSYSASTYGYTF

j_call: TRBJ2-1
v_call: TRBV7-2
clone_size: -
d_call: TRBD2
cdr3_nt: TGTGCCAGCAGCTTCTCCCCCCAAAGCGGGGGTAAGTACAATGAGCAGTTCTTC
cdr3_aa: CASSFSPQSGGKYNEQFF

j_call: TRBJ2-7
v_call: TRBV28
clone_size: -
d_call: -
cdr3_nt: TGTGCCAGCAGTTTACAGGAAGAGCAGTACTTC
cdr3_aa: CASSLQEEQYF

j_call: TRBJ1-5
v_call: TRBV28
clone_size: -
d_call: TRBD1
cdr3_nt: TGTGCCAGCAGTTCGGACAGGGTTCGGCAGCCCCAGCATTTT
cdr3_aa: CASSSDRVRQPQHF

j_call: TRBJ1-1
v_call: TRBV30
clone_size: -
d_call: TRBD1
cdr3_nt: TGTGCCTGGAGTGTAATCGTAGGACAGGGGGCGAGGGACACTGAAGCTTTCTTT
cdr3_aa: CAWSVIVGQGARDTEAFF

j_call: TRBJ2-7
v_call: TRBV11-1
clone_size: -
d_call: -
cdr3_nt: TGTGCCAGCAGCTTAGGAGTCAGGGACTACGAGCAGTACTTC
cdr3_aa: CASSLGVRDYEQYF

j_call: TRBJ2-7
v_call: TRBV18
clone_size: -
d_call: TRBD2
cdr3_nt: TGTGCCAGCTCCCCCGTTTTAAGGGCTAGCGGGAGAAACGAGCAGTACTTC
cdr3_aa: CASSPVLRASGRNEQYF

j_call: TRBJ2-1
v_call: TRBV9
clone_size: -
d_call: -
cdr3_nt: TGTGCCAGCAGCGTAGCACCCCAGGGTCTCTACAATGAGCAGTTCTTC
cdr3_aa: CASSVAPQGLYNEQFF

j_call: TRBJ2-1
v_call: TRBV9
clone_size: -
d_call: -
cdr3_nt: TGTGCCAGCAGCTCCCGCCCGAGCTCCTACAATGAGCAGTTCTTC
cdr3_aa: CASSSRPSSYNEQFF

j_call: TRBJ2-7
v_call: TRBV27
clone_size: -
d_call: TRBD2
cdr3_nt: TGTGCCAGCAGTCCAGGGTTGGCTAGCGGGAGGGGCCACGAGCAGTACTTC
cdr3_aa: CASSPGLASGRGHEQYF